This section outlines one T cell receptor (beta chain) sequence together with its context. Its antigen remains unidentified. V shed 5 bases and J shed 4 bases, with 18 bases lying between them. This CDR3 is 15 amino acids long. The germline gives CDR1 SGHTA, CDR2 FQGNSA. This sample is drawn from a study of immune evolution from preneoplasia to lung adenocarcinoma. Points from the study as a whole: Clonality was highest in normal lung, lower in later-stage lesions apparently. Normal lung had the highest top T cell clone frequencies.

Generated by immunoSEQ multiplex PCR, the TCRdb table keeps only in-frame clones and is missing some. The profile shows more than 5,000 clones, 81% of them singletons. The receptor's source is a person aged 45-65 years with lung adenocarcinoma. Sample: FFPE invasive lung adenocarcinoma tissue. The rearrangement joins TRBV7-2 to TRBJ2-7; TRBD2 is a possible D gene (6 bases). CDR3: CASSALGGSNYEQYF. CDR3 sequence (DNA): TGTGCCAGCAGCGCCCTAGGAGGGAGTAATTACGAGCAGTACTTC. The whole variable domain, remainder taken from reference TRBV7-2 and TRBJ2-7, is GAGVSQSPSNKVTEKGKDVELRCDPISGHTALYWYRQSLGQGLEFLIYFQGNSAPDKSGLPSDRFSAERTGGSVSTLTIQRTQQEDSAVYLCASSALGGSNYEQYFGPGTRLTVT.